The clone carrying this T cell receptor (beta chain) was found a few times. The antigen remains unidentified. The data originate from a study of beta chain features in type 1 diabetes. General study points: Patients' naive, central memory and regulatory TCRB repertoires appeared more alike than those of healthy donors. Shorter TCRB CDR3s, moderately but significantly so, marked every one of the four CD4+ subsets in Type 1 diabetes patients.

Expressed TCRB transcripts were sequenced, since all the RNA that had been isolated was reverse transcribed. Profiling relied on immunoSEQ multiplex PCR, and the TCRdb table lists in-frame clones only, not all of them. The data hold hundreds of thousands of clones, with about 14% observed a single time. The CDR3 runs 14 residues. V gave up 6 bases and J gave up 2 bases; unmatched junction bases: 7. Germline V gene sequence: CDR1 MDHEN, CDR2 SYDVKM. Sequencing input: naive CD4+ T cells from blood. This chain links TRBV28 with TRBJ2-7, with TRBD1 matching over 7 bases. This TCR was sampled from a man between 18 and 29 years old with type 1 diabetes. The CDR3 DNA reads as TGTGCCAGCAGCCCCGGGACAGTACCCTACGAGCAGTACTTC. This encodes CASSPGTVPYEQYF.